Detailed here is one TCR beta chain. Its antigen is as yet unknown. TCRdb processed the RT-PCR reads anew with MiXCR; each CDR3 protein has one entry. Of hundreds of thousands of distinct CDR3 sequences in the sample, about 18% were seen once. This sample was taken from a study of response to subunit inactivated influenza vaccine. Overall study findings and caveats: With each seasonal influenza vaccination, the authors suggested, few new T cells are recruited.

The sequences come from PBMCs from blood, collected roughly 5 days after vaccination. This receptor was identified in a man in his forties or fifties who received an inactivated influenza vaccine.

The CDR3 sequence: CSARPDSRTDTQYF. The CDR3 DNA follows: TGCAGTGCTAGGCCGGACAGCCGCACAGATACGCAGTATTTT. The gene calls are TRBV20-1 and TRBJ2-3; TRBD1 might be the D (6 bases). The CDR3 sequence is 14 residues long. The ends were cut back, 3 bases at V and 1 base at J, with 11 bases in the middle. CDR1 DFQATT and CDR2 SNEGSKA come from the germline V gene (reference sequence).